This T cell receptor beta chain was found in a study of blood T cell repertoires in COVID-19. On the study more broadly: The United States, Italy and Spain provided the acute and convalescent COVID-19 samples. Sources were T cells, B-cell-depleted T cells, or PBMCs; the material itself was cDNA or gDNA.

V lost 0 bases, J lost 4 bases, and 13 bases lay in between. Germline CDR1 reads SGHTA; CDR2 reads FQGNSA. The CDR3 runs 15 residues. As originally analysed: Amplification of reference gene primers was used by the study to estimate nucleated cell counts. TCRdb keeps only in-frame clones here, not all; method: immunoSEQ multiplex PCR. The V and J calls and the clone size are those of that table, but D and trimming were determined from the DNA. Of 100,000 to 150,000 clones in the sample, around 90% are singletons; the top ten hold approximately 2%. Seattle cases were enrolled at active infection and followed longitudinally.

The rearrangement links TRBV7-2 to TRBJ2-7, with D perhaps matching TRBD1 (5 bases). The sequenced material came from peripheral blood. This receptor was identified in a man between 45 and 60 years old with COVID-19, enrolled during active disease. CDR3 amino acids: CASSLAYGRGYEQYF. CDR3 coding DNA: TGTGCCAGCAGCTTAGCCTATGGTAGGGGTTACGAGCAGTACTTC.